What follows is one T cell receptor beta chain and its context. Its specificity is unknown. The CDR3 totals 13 residues. Per germline, CDR1 SGHTA and CDR2 FQGNSA. TCR beta was sequenced from UMI-tagged 5' RACE libraries. TCRdb re-called the 5' RACE reads; one entry per CDR3 protein, DNA not given. The repertoire table contains about 10,000 distinct CDR3 sequences. These data originate in a study of human CD8 memory T cell subsets. Negative magnetic separation was used for the enrichment of total CD8+ T cells. Whole-study findings and limits: The study found similarly high diversity in stem-like memory and precursor exhausted T cells, unlike effector memory cells. Going by Chao1 estimates, stem-like memory T cells seemed to be more diverse than precursor exhausted T cells. Only one chain type (the T cell receptor beta chain) was sequenced in this study.

V gene TRBV7-2 combines with J gene TRBJ2-1. Sequencing was performed on CD8+ T cells from PBMCs. This receptor was taken from a human donor in good health. This CDR3 is CASSPQSYNEQFF.